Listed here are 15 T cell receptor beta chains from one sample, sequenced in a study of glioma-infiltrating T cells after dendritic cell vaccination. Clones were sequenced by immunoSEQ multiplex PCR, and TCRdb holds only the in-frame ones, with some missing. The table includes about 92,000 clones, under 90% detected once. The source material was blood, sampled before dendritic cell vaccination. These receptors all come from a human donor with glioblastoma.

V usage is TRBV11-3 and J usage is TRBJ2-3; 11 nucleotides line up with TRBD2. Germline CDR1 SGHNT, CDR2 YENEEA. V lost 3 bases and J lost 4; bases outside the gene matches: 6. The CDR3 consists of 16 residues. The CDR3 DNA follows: TGTGCCAGCAGCTTTTCCCGGGGACTAGCGGCAGATACGCAGTATTTT. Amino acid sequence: CASSFSRGLAADTQYF.

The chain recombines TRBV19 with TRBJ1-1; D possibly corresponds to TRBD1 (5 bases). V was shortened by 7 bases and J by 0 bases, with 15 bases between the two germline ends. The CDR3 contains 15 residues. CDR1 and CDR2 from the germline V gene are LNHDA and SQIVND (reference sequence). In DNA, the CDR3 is TGTGCCAGTAAGGATACAGGCTTGATGAACACTGAAGCTTTCTTT. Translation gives CASKDTGLMNTEAFF. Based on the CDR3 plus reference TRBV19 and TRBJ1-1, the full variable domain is DGGITQSPKYLFRKEGQNVTLSCEQNLNHDAMYWYRQDPGQGLRLIYYSQIVNDFQKGDIAEGYSVSREKKESFPLTVTSAQKNPTAFYLCASKDTGLMNTEAFFGQGTRLTVV.

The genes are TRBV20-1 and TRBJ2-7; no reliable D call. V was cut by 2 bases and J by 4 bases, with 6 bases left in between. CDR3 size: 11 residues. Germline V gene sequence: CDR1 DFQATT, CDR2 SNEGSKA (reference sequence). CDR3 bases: TGCAGTGCTAGATTCGGGTACGAGCAGTACTTC. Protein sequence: CSARFGYEQYF.

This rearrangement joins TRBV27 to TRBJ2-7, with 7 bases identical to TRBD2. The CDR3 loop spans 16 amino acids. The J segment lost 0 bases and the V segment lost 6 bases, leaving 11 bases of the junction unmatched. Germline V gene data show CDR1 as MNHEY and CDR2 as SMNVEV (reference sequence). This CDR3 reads CASSPNSGSYSYEQYF. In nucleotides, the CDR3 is TGTGCCAGCAGCCCAAATAGCGGGTCCTACTCCTACGAGCAGTACTTC.

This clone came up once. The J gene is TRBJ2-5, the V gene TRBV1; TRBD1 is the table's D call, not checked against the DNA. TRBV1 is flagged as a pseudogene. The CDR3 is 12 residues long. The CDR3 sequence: CTSTARHGTQYF. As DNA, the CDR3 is TGCACCAGCACCGCGAGACACGGGACCCAGTACTTC.

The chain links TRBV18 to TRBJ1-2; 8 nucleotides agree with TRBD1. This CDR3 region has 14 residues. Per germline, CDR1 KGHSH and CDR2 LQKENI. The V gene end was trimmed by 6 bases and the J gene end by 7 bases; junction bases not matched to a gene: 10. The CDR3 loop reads CASSRTGFGPGYTF. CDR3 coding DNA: TGTGCCAGCTCCCGGACAGGGTTCGGACCTGGCTACACCTTC.

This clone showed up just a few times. CDR3 in DNA: TGTGCCATCAGTGAGTCGACTCTCAACAGGGGTGATGAGCAGTTCTTC. It yields the protein CAISESTLNRGDEQFF. The chain has TRBV10-3 and TRBJ2-1; 7 bases align to TRBD1. Unmatched junction bases numbered 10, after V lost 0 bases and J lost 8 bases. Germline CDR1 is ENHRY and CDR2 is SYGVKD. The CDR3 is made up of 16 amino acids.

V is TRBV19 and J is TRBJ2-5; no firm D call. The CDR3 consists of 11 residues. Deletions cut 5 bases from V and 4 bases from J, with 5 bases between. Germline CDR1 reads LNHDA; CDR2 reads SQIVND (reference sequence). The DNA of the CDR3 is TGTGCCAGTAGTTTTCTAGAGACCCAGTACTTC. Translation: CASSFLETQYF.

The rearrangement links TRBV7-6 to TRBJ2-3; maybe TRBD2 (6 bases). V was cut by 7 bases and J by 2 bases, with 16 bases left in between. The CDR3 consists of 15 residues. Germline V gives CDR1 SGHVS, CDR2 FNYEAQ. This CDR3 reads CASTIVGGDTDTQYF. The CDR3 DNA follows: TGTGCCAGCACCATCGTAGGAGGGGACACAGATACGCAGTATTTT. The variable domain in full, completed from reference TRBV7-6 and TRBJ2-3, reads GAGVSQSPRYKVTKRGQDVALRCDPISGHVSLYWYRQALGQGPEFLTYFNYEAQQDKSGLPNDRFSAERPEGSISTLTIQRTEQRDSAMYRCASTIVGGDTDTQYFGPGTRLTVL.

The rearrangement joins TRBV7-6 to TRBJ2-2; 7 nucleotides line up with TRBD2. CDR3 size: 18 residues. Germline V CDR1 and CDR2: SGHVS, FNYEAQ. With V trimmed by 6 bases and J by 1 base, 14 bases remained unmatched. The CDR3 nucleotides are TGTGCCAGCAGTCATGGGGATAGGGCTAGCGGGAACACCGGGGAGCTGTTTTTT. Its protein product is CASSHGDRASGNTGELFF.

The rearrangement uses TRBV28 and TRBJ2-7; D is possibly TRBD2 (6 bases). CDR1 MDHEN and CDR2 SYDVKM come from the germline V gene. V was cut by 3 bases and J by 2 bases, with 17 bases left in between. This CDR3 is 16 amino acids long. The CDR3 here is CASSFLLARLTYEQYF. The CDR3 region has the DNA TGTGCCAGCAGTTTCCTACTAGCCCGCCTAACCTACGAGCAGTACTTC.

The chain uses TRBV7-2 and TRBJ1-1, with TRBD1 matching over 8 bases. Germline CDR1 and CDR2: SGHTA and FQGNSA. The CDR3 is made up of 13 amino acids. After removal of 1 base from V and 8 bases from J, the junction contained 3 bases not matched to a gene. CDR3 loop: CASSLDRQGEAFF. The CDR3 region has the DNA TGTGCCAGCAGCTTAGATAGACAGGGGGAAGCTTTCTTT. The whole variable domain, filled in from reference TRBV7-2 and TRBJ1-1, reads GAGVSQSPSNKVTEKGKDVELRCDPISGHTALYWYRQSLGQGLEFLIYFQGNSAPDKSGLPSDRFSAERTGGSVSTLTIQRTQQEDSAVYLCASSLDRQGEAFFGQGTRLTVV.

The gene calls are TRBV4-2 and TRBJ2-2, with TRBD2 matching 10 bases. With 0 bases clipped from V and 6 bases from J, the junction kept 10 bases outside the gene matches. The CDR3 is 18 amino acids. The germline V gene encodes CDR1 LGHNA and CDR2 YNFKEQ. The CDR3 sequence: CASSQDPSGRAVSGELFF. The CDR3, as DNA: TGTGCCAGCAGCCAAGACCCCAGCGGGAGGGCCGTTTCCGGGGAGCTGTTTTTT.

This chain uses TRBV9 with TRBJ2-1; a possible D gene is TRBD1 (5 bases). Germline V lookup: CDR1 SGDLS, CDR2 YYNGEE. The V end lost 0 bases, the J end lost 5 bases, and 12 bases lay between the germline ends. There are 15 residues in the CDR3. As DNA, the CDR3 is TGTGCCAGCAGCGTAGAACCGACAGTCAACAATGAGCAGTTCTTC. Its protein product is CASSVEPTVNNEQFF.

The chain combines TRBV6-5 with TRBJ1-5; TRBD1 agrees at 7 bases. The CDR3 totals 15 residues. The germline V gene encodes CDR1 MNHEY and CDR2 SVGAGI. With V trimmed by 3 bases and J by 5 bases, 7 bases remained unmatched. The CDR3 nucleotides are TGTGCCAGCAGTTATTCTACAGGGGAGGATCAGCCCCAGCATTTT. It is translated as CASSYSTGEDQPQHF.